These T cell receptor beta chains were read from a single sample in a study of blood T cell repertoires in COVID-19. The protocol was immunoSEQ multiplex PCR, while the TCRdb copy is restricted to in-frame clones and leaves out a portion. This sample has 220,000 or so clones; about 78% occur once, and the top ten carry around 5.4%. The specimen sequenced was peripheral blood. The source is a woman aged 70-85 years with acute or convalescent COVID-19. Each CDR3 is given with its conserved first and last residue. The D gene is left open where the match is weak. Expanded clones are given a class, and other clones once, few, many or no size at all.

D gene | J gene | V gene | clone size | CDR3 length | CDR3 protein | CDR3 DNA
. | TRBJ2-3 | TRBV5-1 | once | 14 | CASSTRASTDTQYF | TGCGCCAGCAGCACGAGGGCCTCCACGGATACGCAGTATTTT
TRBD2 | TRBJ2-7 | TRBV3-1/TRBV3-2 | . | 13 | CASSQLAGDEQYF | TGTGCCAGCAGCCAACTAGCGGGAGATGAGCAGTACTTC
. | TRBJ2-1 | TRBV14 | . | 16 | CASSQDMEVSYNEQFF | TGTGCCAGCAGCCAAGATATGGAGGTTTCCTACAATGAGCAGTTCTTC
. | TRBJ2-7 | TRBV6-1 | . | 14 | CASSEALALREQYF | TGTGCCAGCAGTGAAGCCCTAGCGCTCCGTGAGCAGTACTTC
. | TRBJ2-1 | TRBV2 | once | 14 | CASSGLRGNNEQFF | TGTGCCAGCAGTGGCCTTCGGGGGAACAATGAGCAGTTCTTC
TRBD1 | TRBJ1-4 | TRBV2 | few | 15 | CASRTGVNPNEKLFF | TGTGCCAGCAGAACAGGGGTTAATCCTAATGAAAAACTGTTTTTT
. | TRBJ2-7 | TRBV19 | . | 13 | CASSLAGTYEQYF | TGTGCCAGTAGTCTGGCAGGTACCTACGAGCAGTACTTC
. | TRBJ2-7 | TRBV5-1 | . | 14 | CASSLGGSSYEQYF | TGCGCCAGCAGCTTGGGGGGCTCCTCCTACGAGCAGTACTTC
. | TRBJ1-5 | TRBV27 | . | 14 | CASSLQGSGQPQHF | TGTGCCAGCAGTTTACAGGGCTCCGGTCAGCCCCAGCATTTT
. | TRBJ2-1 | TRBV5-1 | . | 14 | CASSREQGFNEQFF | TGCGCCAGCAGCAGGGAACAGGGCTTCAATGAGCAGTTCTTC
. | TRBJ1-1 | TRBV7-9 | . | 14 | CASSLVGAQVEAFF | TGTGCCAGCAGCTTAGTGGGGGCCCAGGTAGAAGCTTTCTTT
. | TRBJ2-4 | TRBV30 | few | 14 | CAWRGSRGTNIQYF | TGTGCCTGGAGGGGTTCAAGAGGCACAAACATTCAGTACTTC
. | TRBJ1-1 | TRBV7-6 | . | 12 | CASSHRRGQAFF | TGTGCCAGCAGCCACAGACGCGGGCAAGCTTTCTTT
. | TRBJ2-6 | TRBV19 | . | 16 | CASSTSGSSGANVLTF | TGTGCCAGTAGTACTTCGGGATCCTCTGGGGCCAACGTCCTGACTTTC
TRBD2 | TRBJ2-1 | TRBV28 | . | 16 | CASSFQSSGRRDEQFF | TGTGCCAGCAGTTTCCAGTCTAGCGGGAGGAGGGATGAGCAGTTCTTC
. | TRBJ2-3 | TRBV5-4 | . | 13 | CASSLYSTDTQYF | TGTGCCAGCAGCTTGTATAGTACAGATACGCAGTATTTT
TRBD1 | TRBJ2-7 | TRBV10-3 | . | 15 | CAISEFEGASYEQYF | TGTGCCATCAGTGAGTTTGAGGGGGCGAGCTACGAGCAGTACTTC
. | TRBJ2-7 | TRBV2 | . | 17 | CASSAVETQGIAYEQYF | TGTGCCAGCAGTGCGGTAGAAACCCAGGGCATCGCCTACGAGCAGTACTTC
TRBD1 | TRBJ1-1 | TRBV4-1 | few | 13 | CASSYRGNTEAFF | TGCGCCAGCAGCTACAGGGGGAACACTGAAGCTTTCTTT
TRBD1 | TRBJ2-2 | TRBV29-1 | . | 11 | CSVQGAGELFF | TGCAGCGTCCAGGGGGCCGGGGAGCTGTTTTTT
TRBD2 | TRBJ2-2 | TRBV7-2 | . | 18 | CASSNPSGRAANTGELFF | TGTGCCAGCAGCAACCCTAGCGGGAGGGCCGCGAACACCGGGGAGCTGTTTTTT
TRBD1 | TRBJ1-4 | TRBV5-4 | . | 15 | CASSLGTGGREKLFF | TGTGCCAGCAGCCTGGGGACAGGGGGAAGGGAAAAACTGTTTTTT
. | TRBJ2-4 | TRBV18 | . | 15 | CASSPSGVAKNIQYF | TGTGCCAGCTCACCCTCCGGTGTGGCCAAAAACATTCAGTACTTC
TRBD1 | TRBJ2-2 | TRBV19 | . | 16 | CASTASDRVNTGELFF | TGTGCCAGTACCGCTTCCGACAGGGTGAACACCGGGGAGCTGTTTTTT
TRBD2 | TRBJ2-5 | TRBV7-2 | . | 13 | CASSVGLAETQYF | TGTGCCAGCAGCGTCGGACTAGCGGAGACCCAGTACTTC
TRBD2 | TRBJ2-7 | TRBV27 | . | 14 | CASSGRGLSYEQYF | TGTGCCAGCAGCGGGAGGGGGTTATCATACGAGCAGTACTTC
TRBD1 | TRBJ1-1 | TRBV27 | . | 15 | CASSLKGQGTTEAFF | TGTGCCAGCAGTTTAAAGGGACAGGGGACCACTGAAGCTTTCTTT
. | TRBJ2-5 | TRBV7-8 | once | 13 | CASSLDREETQYF | TGTGCCAGCAGCTTAGACAGGGAAGAGACCCAGTACTTC
. | TRBJ1-2 | TRBV5-6 | . | 16 | CASSPRAGNANYGYTF | TGTGCCAGCAGCCCACGGGCGGGGAATGCCAACTATGGCTACACCTTC
TRBD2 | TRBJ2-1 | TRBV19 | . | 17 | CASSPQGLAGSYNEQFF | TGTGCCAGTAGTCCCCAGGGACTAGCGGGTAGTTACAATGAGCAGTTCTTC
. | TRBJ1-4 | TRBV18 | . | 17 | CASSPLYWRATNEKLFF | TGTGCCAGCTCACCCCTTTACTGGAGGGCAACTAATGAAAAACTGTTTTTT
. | TRBJ1-2 | TRBV6-6 | . | 15 | CASSTSGTTNYGYTF | TGTGCCAGCAGTACCTCCGGGACAACTAACTATGGCTACACCTTC
TRBD1 | TRBJ1-3 | TRBV15 | few | 16 | CATSRIPGQGRNTIYF | TGTGCCACCAGCAGGATACCGGGACAGGGCAGAAACACCATATATTTT
. | TRBJ1-1 | TRBV3-1/TRBV3-2 | . | 14 | CASSQEERLPEAFF | TGTGCCAGCAGCCAAGAAGAGAGACTACCTGAAGCTTTCTTT
. | TRBJ1-2 | TRBV4-2 | few | 12 | CASSQGTGPYTF | TGTGCCAGCAGCCAAGGTACAGGCCCCTACACCTTC
TRBD1 | TRBJ2-1 | TRBV24-1 | . | 15 | CATSDSGTGGNEQFF | TGTGCCACCAGTGATTCGGGGACAGGGGGCAATGAGCAGTTCTTC
TRBD2 | TRBJ2-5 | TRBV28 | . | 16 | CASSFVAGGRKKTQYF | TGTGCCAGCAGTTTTGTGGCGGGGGGTCGAAAAAAGACCCAGTACTTC
. | TRBJ1-1 | TRBV6-5 | . | 13 | CASSRDRNTEAFF | TGTGCCAGCAGCCGAGACAGGAACACTGAAGCTTTCTTT
TRBD1 | TRBJ1-1 | TRBV5-5 | . | 16 | CASRMISGTGTLEAFF | TGTGCCAGCAGAATGATCTCCGGGACAGGGACCTTAGAAGCTTTCTTT
TRBD2 | TRBJ2-2 | TRBV10-1 | . | 16 | CASSELAGKEHRGAVF | TGCGCCAGCAGTGAATTAGCGGGGAAGGAACACCGGGGAGCTGTTTTT
. | TRBJ2-1 | TRBV2 | . | 15 | CASSPRGPLLGEQFF | TGTGCCAGCAGCCCCAGGGGTCCCCTCTTGGGTGAGCAGTTCTTC
. | TRBJ2-1 | TRBV30 | . | 15 | CAWRDKGQAYNEQFF | TGTGCCTGGAGAGATAAGGGACAAGCCTACAATGAGCAGTTCTTC
TRBD2 | TRBJ2-7 | TRBV28 | . | 15 | CASRGRLAGGGEQYF | TGTGCCAGCCGAGGGCGACTAGCGGGAGGAGGAGAGCAGTACTTC
. | TRBJ1-6 | TRBV2 | once | 14 | CASKAGLDNSPLHF | TGTGCCAGCAAGGCCGGCCTAGACAATTCACCCCTCCACTTT
TRBD1 | TRBJ1-4 | TRBV7-9 | . | 15 | CASSSPGGIGEKLFF | TGTGCCAGCAGCTCCCCAGGGGGAATAGGTGAAAAACTGTTTTTT
TRBD1 | TRBJ1-3 | TRBV13 | few | 15 | CASSTGDRAGNTIYF | TGTGCCAGCAGCACCGGGGACAGGGCTGGAAACACCATATATTTT
. | TRBJ1-1 | TRBV29-1 | . | 13 | CSVVTKPNTEAFF | TGCAGCGTTGTAACAAAACCGAACACTGAAGCTTTCTTT
. | TRBJ1-1 | TRBV6-6 | . | 14 | CASSYSWESTEAFF | TGTGCCAGCAGTTACTCGTGGGAGAGCACTGAAGCTTTCTTT
. | TRBJ2-1 | TRBV5-8 | few | 15 | CASSLRGGAYNEQFF | TGTGCCAGCAGCTTGAGGGGGGGGGCGTATAATGAGCAGTTCTTC
TRBD2 | TRBJ2-3 | TRBV19 | . | 14 | CASSSSGSIDTQYF | TGTGCCAGTAGTTCTAGCGGGAGTATCGATACGCAGTATTTT
. | TRBJ2-3 | TRBV2 | . | 13 | CASSRDSSDTQYF | TGTGCCAGCAGCCGGGACTCCTCAGATACGCAGTATTTT
TRBD2 | TRBJ2-3 | TRBV19 | . | 15 | CASRSGRAVTDTQYF | TGTGCCAGTAGAAGCGGGAGGGCTGTTACAGATACGCAGTATTTT
. | TRBJ1-2 | TRBV5-5 | . | 15 | CASSPFREPTHGYTF | TGTGCCAGCAGCCCCTTCCGGGAACCCACCCATGGCTACACCTTC
. | TRBJ2-1 | TRBV18 | . | 13 | CASSQQDGRGQFF | TGTGCCAGCTCACAACAGGACGGTCGTGGACAGTTCTTC
TRBD2 | TRBJ2-1 | TRBV7-7 | . | 15 | CASSVGLAGYNEQFF | TGTGCCAGCAGCGTGGGGCTAGCGGGCTACAATGAGCAGTTCTTC
TRBD2 | TRBJ2-5 | TRBV5-1 | . | 16 | CASSPGLAGGMETQYF | TGCGCCAGCAGCCCGGGACTAGCGGGAGGAATGGAGACCCAGTACTTC
. | TRBJ2-6 | TRBV28 | . | 16 | CASRGQIAAGANVLTF | TGTGCCAGCAGGGGACAGATAGCGGCCGGGGCCAACGTCCTGACTTTC
. | TRBJ1-4 | TRBV25-1 | . | 15 | CASSEWAADNEKLFF | TGTGCCAGCAGTGAATGGGCAGCCGATAATGAAAAACTGTTTTTT
TRBD1 | TRBJ2-7 | TRBV6-5 | . | 14 | CASTRDRGSYEQYF | TGTGCCAGCACCCGGGACAGGGGATCCTACGAGCAGTACTTC
. | TRBJ2-3 | TRBV15 | many | 15 | CATSRDPNPVDTQYF | TGTGCCACCAGCAGAGATCCGAACCCGGTGGATACGCAGTATTTT